These 25 T cell receptor beta chains came from one sample sequenced in a study of spatial heterogeneity in lung cancer. TCRdb re-derived calls from the 5' RACE reads in MiXCR, one entry per CDR3 protein. The sample shows about 47,000 distinct CDR3 sequences, 10% to 15% of them seen only once. The time point here: blood at routine non-recurrence follow-up after resection. The sequenced sample was PBMCs, obtained at follow-up. These receptors originate from a male donor with early-stage non-small cell lung cancer.

This clonotype was observed a handful of times. CDR3 protein: CASSRMGLQQETQYF. Here the CDR3 DNA reads TGTGCCAGCAGCCGGATGGGACTCCAACAAGAGACCCAGTACTTC. The chain joins TRBV5-4 to TRBJ2-5, with D possibly matching TRBD2 (6 bases). With 4 bases removed from V and 2 bases from J, the gap between germline ends came to 15 bases. The CDR3 length is 15 residues. Per the germline V gene, CDR1 is SGHNT and CDR2 is YYREEE (reference sequence).

At least ten counts were recorded for this clonotype. The V gene is TRBV12-3 or TRBV12-4, the J gene TRBJ2-1; possibly TRBD2 for D (6 bases). Trimming shortened V by 3 bases and J by 6 bases, and 15 bases separated the two germline ends. The CDR3 spans 15 residues. The CDR3 reads CASSFGLVGGNEQFF. The DNA of the CDR3 is TGTGCCAGCAGTTTCGGCCTAGTCGGGGGCAATGAGCAGTTCTTC.

This clonotype has ten or more counts. J is TRBJ2-3 and V is TRBV7-9; D may be TRBD2 (6 bases). The CDR3 has 15 amino acids. V lost 8 bases to trimming and J lost 5 bases, with 20 bases between them. Germline V gene sequence: CDR1 SEHNR, CDR2 FQNEAQ (reference sequence). The CDR3 coding sequence is TGTGCCAGCCTGACGGGGACTCACCGTGGAGATACGCAGTATTTT. Its translation: CASLTGTHRGDTQYF.

V is TRBV12-3 or TRBV12-4 and J is TRBJ1-2, with 8 bases matching TRBD1. V was pared by 3 bases and J by 1 base, with 4 bases of the junction left unmatched. The CDR3 sequence is 15 residues long. The CDR3, as DNA: TGTGCCAGCAGTTTTCTACAGGGGGATAACTATGGCTACACCTTC. It encodes CASSFLQGDNYGYTF.

This clonotype was detected a few times. V usage is TRBV11-2 and J usage is TRBJ2-2; a weak D match, TRBD2 (5 bases). Trimming removed 3 bases at V and 0 bases at J, with 8 bases between. The CDR3 sequence is 15 residues long. Germline V gene data show CDR1 as SGHAT and CDR2 as FQNNGV. In nucleotides, the CDR3 is TGTGCCAGCAGCTTGAGGGATACGAACACCGGGGAGCTGTTTTTT. Translation gives CASSLRDTNTGELFF. Together with reference TRBV11-2 and TRBJ2-2, the CDR3 gives the full variable domain: EAGVAQSPRYKIIEKRQSVAFWCNPISGHATLYWYQQILGQGPKLLIQFQNNGVVDDSQLPKDRFSAERLKGVDSTLKIQPAKLEDSAVYLCASSLRDTNTGELFFGEGSRLTVL.

This clonotype was seen ten or more times. The rearrangement uses TRBV7-9 and TRBJ2-1, with 9 bases lining up with TRBD1. The J segment lost 15 bases and the V segment lost 5 bases, leaving 8 bases of the junction unmatched. The CDR3 totals 12 residues. In germline, CDR1 is SEHNR, CDR2 FQNEAQ (reference sequence). The CDR3 DNA is TGTGCCAGCAGCCAGACAGGGGGGCGGCTGTTCTTC. It encodes CASSQTGGRLFF.

This clonotype was recorded many times. The V gene is TRBV7-2, the J gene TRBJ1-2, with 9 bases identical to TRBD1. With V trimmed by 5 bases and J by 7 bases, 8 bases remained unmatched. The CDR3 loop spans 14 amino acids. Germline V gene lookup returns CDR1 SGHTA and CDR2 FQGNSA. The CDR3 nucleotides are TGTGCCAGCAGCCTGGGACAGGGTAACGGTGGCTACACCTTC. Its protein is CASSLGQGNGGYTF.

This rearrangement joins TRBV2 to TRBJ2-5; D gene ambiguous. The CDR3 loop spans 13 amino acids. The V gene's germline CDR1 is SNHLY and CDR2 FYNNEI. Trimming shortened V by 4 bases and J by 1 base, and 7 bases separated the two germline ends. The CDR3 loop reads CASSVSVQETQYF. CDR3 nucleotide sequence: TGTGCCAGCAGTGTCTCGGTCCAAGAGACCCAGTACTTC.

There are a few counts of this clonotype. The rearrangement uses TRBV28 and TRBJ1-4; 7 nucleotides match TRBD1. This CDR3 region has 14 residues. Germline V lookup: CDR1 MDHEN, CDR2 SYDVKM. In DNA form, the CDR3 reads TGTGGAACCGCAGGGGGAGCAACTAATGAAAAACTGTTTTTT. Translation: CGTAGGATNEKLFF. Variable domain in full (rest from reference TRBV28 and TRBJ1-4): DVKVTQSSRYLVKRTGEKVFLECVQDMDHENMFWYRQDPGLGLRLIYFSYDVKMKEKGDIPEGYSVSREKKERFSLILESASTNQTSMYLCGTAGGATNEKLFFGSGTQLSVL.

In its sample, this clonotype was seen a few times. This chain joins TRBV30 and TRBJ2-3; maybe TRBD2 (6 bases). The V gene lost 0 bases and the J gene lost 3 bases, with 10 bases spanning the gap. Germline V lookup: CDR1 GTSNPN, CDR2 SVGIG (reference sequence). The length of the CDR3 is 14 residues. CDR3 residues: CAWSVEGRTDTQYF. CDR3 nucleotide sequence: TGTGCCTGGAGTGTGGAGGGTAGGACAGATACGCAGTATTTT.

This clonotype was detected a few times. V gene TRBV12-3 or TRBV12-4 combines with J gene TRBJ1-5; 9 positions match TRBD1. This CDR3 has 16 residues. Trimming removed 3 bases from V and 1 base from J; junction bases left unmatched: 4. CDR3 bases: TGTGCCAGCAGTTTTGACAGGGGGGAGAGCAATCAGCCCCAGCATTTT. Protein sequence: CASSFDRGESNQPQHF.

The chain uses TRBV7-9 and TRBJ2-2, with D maybe TRBD2 (5 bases). V lost 2 bases, J lost 6 bases, and 7 bases lay in between. This CDR3 region has 13 residues. The V gene's germline CDR1 is SEHNR and CDR2 FQNEAQ (reference sequence). CDR3 coding DNA: TGTGCCAGCAGCTTACGGCGGGCCGGGGAGCTGTTTTTT. As protein: CASSLRRAGELFF.

The V call is TRBV5-1, the J call TRBJ2-2; 11 bases align to TRBD2. Per germline, CDR1 SGHRS and CDR2 YFSETQ. Trimming removed 8 bases from V and 4 bases from J; junction bases left unmatched: 4. The CDR3 length is 14 residues. The CDR3 sequence: CASLGLAGTGELFF. The DNA of the CDR3 is TGCGCCAGTCTCGGACTAGCGGGCACCGGGGAGCTGTTTTTT.

With respect to this clonotype: Its ends do not fully match the called genes, so a read error is possible. This chain links TRBV12-3 or TRBV12-4 with TRBJ2-3, with a weak D call TRBD2 (6 bases). This CDR3 spans 14 amino acids. In DNA form, the CDR3 reads TGTACCAGCAGTTCTCCTAGCGGCACAGATACGCAGTATTTT. Its protein is CTSSSPSGTDTQYF.

The rearrangement links TRBV28 to TRBJ2-5, with 12 bases identical to TRBD1. Losses at the gene ends were 3 bases for V and 5 bases for J; bases not matched to a gene: 4. Germline assignment: CDR1 MDHEN and CDR2 SYDVKM. The CDR3 runs 15 residues. The CDR3 bases are TGTGCCAGCAGTTTCGGGACAGGGGGCAGTGAGACCCAGTACTTC. Translated: CASSFGTGGSETQYF.

To note about this clonotype: A single base separates this from a much larger clone, so it may be a read error. V gene TRBV28 combines with J gene TRBJ1-2, with 8 nucleotides matching TRBD1. Germline lookup yields CDR1 MDHEN and CDR2 SYDVKM. The CDR3 covers 14 residues. The CDR3 here is CASHGQGRNYGFTF. CDR3 nucleotide sequence: TGTGCCAGCCACGGACAGGGAAGAAACTATGGCTTCACCTTC.

The table lists this clonotype with many counts. The J gene is TRBJ2-7, the V gene TRBV7-9; no definite D call. Per germline, CDR1 SEHNR and CDR2 FQNEAQ (reference sequence). The V gene lost 0 bases and the J gene lost 3 bases, with 12 bases spanning the gap. The CDR3 is 15 residues long. The CDR3 coding sequence is TGTGCCAGCAGCTTAGCGTTTGGACGGAGCTACGAGCAGTACTTC. Protein: CASSLAFGRSYEQYF.

The sample holds many counts of this clonotype. CDR3 residues: CASNRVSNEKLFF. The CDR3 bases are TGTGCCAGCAACAGGGTATCAAATGAAAAACTGTTTTTT. The gene calls are TRBV6-6 and TRBJ1-4; D is possibly TRBD1 (6 bases). The V end lost 7 bases, the J end lost 5 bases, and 11 bases lay between the germline ends. This CDR3 spans 13 amino acids. The germline CDR1 and CDR2 sequences are MNHNY and SVGAGI (reference sequence).

The chain joins TRBV6-1 to TRBJ2-7; D is unclear. V lost 1 base, J lost 6 bases, and 10 bases lay in between. Germline V lookup: CDR1 MNHNS, CDR2 SASEGT. The CDR3 length is 13 residues. The CDR3 DNA is TGTGCCAGCAGTGAAGAAGGATCCACCGAGCAGTACTTC. Protein product: CASSEEGSTEQYF.

This clonotype was counted many times. V is TRBV6-5 and J is TRBJ2-7, with TRBD1 identical over 10 bases. The CDR3 has 14 residues. The junction had 4 bases not matched to a gene; V was cut back by 5 bases and J by 3 bases. Germline CDR1 reads MNHEY; CDR2 reads SVGAGI. The CDR3, as DNA: TGTGCCAGCAGTAGCCGGGACAGGGGCTACGAGCAGTACTTC. This encodes CASSSRDRGYEQYF.

The table lists this clonotype with many counts. This sequence joins TRBV4-3 and TRBJ2-3; D may be TRBD1 or TRBD2 (5 bases each). Trimming removed 0 bases from V and 2 bases from J, with 12 bases in between. CDR1 and CDR2 (germline): LGHNA, YSLEER. This CDR3 contains 16 residues. The CDR3 bases are TGCGCCAGCAGCCAAGATCGGGTGGGACCCACAGATACGCAGTATTTT. Its translation: CASSQDRVGPTDTQYF.

This clonotype was seen a few times. J is TRBJ2-7 and V is TRBV6-2 or TRBV6-3; D gene uncertain. Germline CDR1 MNHEY, CDR2 SVGEGT. V gave up 6 bases and J gave up 2 bases, with 11 bases separating them. The CDR3 loop spans 13 amino acids. CDR3 region: CASSYDPPYEQYF. The CDR3 DNA reads TGTGCCAGCAGCTATGATCCACCCTACGAGCAGTACTTC.

This clonotype was seen many times. V and J are TRBV10-3 and TRBJ1-3; 7 bases align to TRBD1. Losses at the gene ends were 5 bases for V and 4 bases for J; bases not matched to a gene: 5. CDR3 length equals 14 residues. Germline V gene lookup returns CDR1 ENHRY and CDR2 SYGVKD. The CDR3: CAISPGTAGNTIYF. CDR3 DNA sequence: TGTGCCATCAGTCCCGGGACAGCCGGAAACACCATATATTTT.

This clonotype was recorded many times. The V gene is TRBV7-2, the J gene TRBJ2-1, with 10 bases matching TRBD2. This CDR3 comprises 14 residues. V lost 4 bases to trimming and J lost 4 bases; unmatched junction nucleotides: 1. Per germline, CDR1 SGHTA and CDR2 FQGNSA. The CDR3 sequence: CASSSSGSYNEQFF. The CDR3 bases are TGTGCCAGCAGCTCTAGCGGGAGTTACAATGAGCAGTTCTTC.

This clonotype was seen at least ten times. The chain is built from TRBV20-1 and TRBJ1-2; no clear D. V lost 1 base and J lost 4, with 4 bases in between. CDR1 is DFQATT and CDR2 is SNEGSKA in the germline V gene (reference sequence). The CDR3 loop spans 11 amino acids. Here the CDR3 DNA reads TGCAGTGCTAGAGTACCCTATGGCTACACCTTC. This translates into CSARVPYGYTF.